This T cell receptor (beta chain) was recovered during a study of graft-versus-host responses after intestinal transplantation. Some clones are missing from TCRdb's copy, which holds only in-frame ones; the method was immunoSEQ multiplex PCR. The sample holds almost 40,000 clones, 90% to 95% seen once. The count of this clone is one. Its cognate antigen is unknown. This CDR3 has 14 residues. The junction had 10 bases not matched to a gene; V was cut back by 8 bases and J by 6 bases. CDR1 is LNHNV, CDR2 YYDKDF, per germline (reference sequence). The rearrangement uses TRBV15 and TRBJ1-5; 7 positions match TRBD1. The clonotype was recovered from a human donor who was the organ donor for an intestinal transplant. The sample was unstimulated CD8+ T cells sorted from spleen or lymph node cells, taken before transplant. CDR3 in amino acids: CATRTEGASQPQHF. The CDR3 DNA sequence: TGTGCCACCCGGACAGAGGGGGCTTCTCAGCCCCAGCATTTT.